What follows is one T cell receptor (beta chain) and its context. Its antigen is currently unknown. The sample is drawn from a study of long-term antiretroviral therapy in people with HIV. Broader study findings: Despite increasing after ART, diversity remained lower than that of transplant donor controls. Information on adherence to ART, viral resistance or therapy changes was unavailable. The repertoire was dominated at all time points by clones expanded before ART. The study collected blood between about 2003 and 2017, possibly under older ART regimens.

This was the immunoSEQ v3.0 assay at survey level. Method: immunoSEQ multiplex PCR; TCRdb's copy keeps in-frame clones and lacks some. The sample includes around 16,000 clones, about four fifths of them seen just once. The CDR3 length is 12 residues. Trimming removed 3 bases from V and 1 base from J, with 6 bases in between. Germline values: CDR1 SQVTM, CDR2 ANQGSEA. V is TRBV29-1 and J is TRBJ1-2, with D hard to call. The sample was unsorted PBMCs, taken just before starting antiretroviral therapy. The receptor's source is a man aged 40-55 years with HIV. DNA of the CDR3: TGCAGCGTTGAGTCTAATAACTATGGCTACACCTTC. It yields the protein CSVESNNYGYTF.